The sequence of this TCR beta chain was determined in a study of graft-versus-host responses after intestinal transplantation. Overall study findings and caveats: Peak circulating GvH clone levels tracked with early post-transplant HvG declines.

This clone was picked up one time. Its specificity is not known. The CDR3 consists of 14 residues. Germline loops: CDR1 MDHEN, CDR2 SYDVKM. V was trimmed by 5 bases and J by 0 bases, leaving 10 bases between them. Here immunoSEQ multiplex PCR was the method, and the copy in TCRdb shows in-frame clones only, minus some. Among fewer than 30,000 clones listed, 80% to 90% were seen once. The source was PBMCs, collected roughly 69 weeks after intestinal transplant. The chain combines TRBV28 with TRBJ1-1; D uncertain. This TCR came from a human patient who received an intestinal transplant, so some T cells may come from the graft donor. As DNA, the CDR3 is TGTGCCAGCAGTCTAGCAAACCTGAACACTGAAGCTTTCTTT. Translating gives CASSLANLNTEAFF. Drawing the rest from reference TRBV28 and TRBJ1-1, the complete variable domain is DVKVTQSSRYLVKRTGEKVFLECVQDMDHENMFWYRQDPGLGLRLIYFSYDVKMKEKGDIPEGYSVSREKKERFSLILESASTNQTSMYLCASSLANLNTEAFFGQGTRLTVV.